A single sample gave rise to the 32 T cell receptor beta chains below, sequenced in a study of T cell responses to AZD1222 COVID-19 vaccine. TCRdb's copy holds only in-frame clones and misses some; the assay was immunoSEQ multiplex PCR. The repertoire holds 150,000 to 200,000 clones, with about 91% as singletons. The material sequenced was peripheral blood, taken 28 days after the second AZD1222 dose. These receptors were taken from an adult who received the AZD1222 COVID-19 vaccine.

The chain couples TRBV5-1 to TRBJ2-7, with 7 bases fitting TRBD2. The CDR3 length is 15 residues. Germline CDR1 reads SGHRS; CDR2 reads YFSETQ. V lost 7 bases to trimming and J lost 4 bases; unmatched junction nucleotides: 14. The CDR3 DNA reads TGCGCCAGCGGCCTCGGGGTAGCGGGTATATACGAGCAGTACTTC. It encodes CASGLGVAGIYEQYF. The full variable domain, its missing parts supplied by reference TRBV5-1 and TRBJ2-7, is KAGVTQTPRYLIKTRGQQVTLSCSPISGHRSVSWYQQTPGQGLQFLFEYFSETQRNKGNFPGRFSGRQFSNSRSEMNVSTLELGDSALYLCASGLGVAGIYEQYFGPGTRLTVT.

This sequence joins TRBV19 and TRBJ1-4; D may be TRBD1 (5 bases). This CDR3 contains 15 residues. The germline gives CDR1 LNHDA, CDR2 SQIVND (reference sequence). Trimming left V 3 bases short and J 8 bases short, with 16 bases between. The CDR3 protein is CASSIAGQGPEKLFF. As DNA, the CDR3 is TGTGCCAGTAGTATTGCGGGCCAGGGACCCGAAAAACTGTTTTTT.

This chain uses TRBV18 with TRBJ2-7, with 8 positions matching TRBD1. Trimming took 3 bases from V and 13 from J; bases not matched to a gene: 8. From germline, CDR1 is KGHSH and CDR2 LQKENI. CDR3 length: 12 amino acids. The CDR3 here is CASSPADREIYF. For the CDR3, the DNA is TGTGCCAGCTCACCGGCGGACAGGGAGATTTACTTC. Full variable domain (missing parts from reference TRBV18 and TRBJ2-7): NAGVMQNPRHLVRRRGQEARLRCSPMKGHSHVYWYRQLPEEGLKFMVYLQKENIIDESGMPKERFSAEFPKEGPSILRIQQVVRGDSAAYFCASSPADREIYFGPGTRLTVT.

The rearrangement links TRBV10-2 to TRBJ2-3; 7 bases match TRBD2. V lost 10 bases, J lost 2 bases, and 9 bases stayed unmatched. This CDR3 region has 14 residues. CDR1 and CDR2 from the germline V gene are WSHSY and SAAADI. As DNA, the CDR3 is TGCGCCACCTCGAGGGACTACTCCACAGATACGCAGTATTTT. This encodes CATSRDYSTDTQYF.

The chain carries TRBV7-9 and TRBJ1-2, with D hard to call. Germline V gene data show CDR1 as SEHNR and CDR2 as FQNEAQ (reference sequence). V lost 8 bases and J 0 bases, leaving 16 bases between the germline ends. The CDR3 runs to 15 residues. CDR3 residues: CASGTSYNPNYGYTF. The CDR3 nucleotides read TGTGCCAGCGGAACTTCATATAACCCTAACTATGGCTACACCTTC.

The V call is TRBV7-2, the J call TRBJ1-6; 8 bases are a match to TRBD1. The CDR3 runs to 14 residues. Germline V gene lookup returns CDR1 SGHTA and CDR2 FQGNSA. Trimming at V came to 6 bases and at J to 10 bases, leaving 8 bases not matched to a gene. DNA of the CDR3: TGTGCCAGCAGGGGACAGGTTTTATACTCACCCCTCCACTTT. Translation: CASRGQVLYSPLHF.

V is TRBV9 and J is TRBJ1-2; the match to TRBD1 covers 8 bases. The CDR3 length is 17 residues. V shed 4 bases, J shed 4 bases, and the junction held 15 bases outside the gene matches. Germline CDR1 and CDR2: SGDLS and YYNGEE. CDR3 nucleotides: TGTGCCAGCAGCCAGATACCAGACTCAGGGGGCTTCTATGGCTACACCTTC. Residues: CASSQIPDSGGFYGYTF.

This chain connects TRBV30 to TRBJ1-2, with unresolved D. Trimming left V 5 bases short and J 4 bases short, with 14 bases between. Germline V gene lookup returns CDR1 GTSNPN and CDR2 SVGIG (reference sequence). This CDR3 comprises 13 residues. CDR3 protein: CAWRARSLYGYTF. CDR3 DNA sequence: TGTGCCTGGCGAGCGAGATCCCTCTATGGCTACACCTTC.

This clone was seen a few times. The gene calls are TRBV5-1 and TRBJ2-3; D may be TRBD1 (6 bases). The CDR3 spans 14 residues. The V gene's germline CDR1 is SGHRS and CDR2 YFSETQ. Trimming shortened V by 2 bases and J by 6 bases, and 13 bases separated the two germline ends. The DNA for the CDR3 is TGCGCCAGCAGCTTCGGACAGTCTGATGATACGCAGTATTTT. It translates to CASSFGQSDDTQYF.

The chain has TRBV6-5 and TRBJ1-1; D is perhaps TRBD1 (5 bases). This CDR3 contains 15 residues. The germline V gene has CDR1 MNHEY and CDR2 SVGAGI. Trimming took 2 bases from V and 1 from J, leaving 11 bases between them. CDR3 in amino acids: CASSYDGGGNTEAFF. CDR3 coding DNA: TGTGCCAGCAGTTACGATGGGGGGGGGAACACTGAAGCTTTCTTT.

The J gene is TRBJ1-1, the V gene TRBV12-5; TRBD1 matches at 7 bases. Trimming at V came to 2 bases and at J to 5 bases, leaving 11 bases not matched to a gene. CDR1 is LGHNT, CDR2 FRNRAP, per germline. The CDR3 is made up of 16 amino acids. CDR3 sequence reads: CASGLNLGQGGTEAFF. The CDR3 DNA reads TGTGCTAGTGGTTTGAACTTGGGCCAGGGGGGAACTGAAGCTTTCTTT.

The chain employs TRBV30 and TRBJ1-1; D ambiguous. CDR3 length: 12 residues. Deletions cut 2 bases from V and 6 bases from J, with 10 bases between. The germline CDR1 and CDR2 sequences are GTSNPN and SVGIG (reference sequence). CDR3 coding DNA: TGTGCCTGGAGTTCGACGGACGCTGAAGCTTTCTTT. Encoded protein: CAWSSTDAEAFF. Drawing the rest from reference TRBV30 and TRBJ1-1, the complete variable domain is SQTIHQWPATLVQPVGSPLSLECTVEGTSNPNLYWYRQAAGRGLQLLFYSVGIGQISSEVPQNLSASRPQDRQFILSSKKLLLSDSGFYLCAWSSTDAEAFFGQGTRLTVV.

The genes are TRBV2 and TRBJ1-4; D not resolved. This CDR3 has 14 residues. Trimming stripped 7 bases from V and 4 bases from J, with 13 bases between. Per the germline V gene, CDR1 is SNHLY and CDR2 is FYNNEI. CDR3 nucleotides: TGTGCCAGCATCCCCACGGGTTTTAATGAAAAACTGTTTTTT. This sequence encodes CASIPTGFNEKLFF.

The V and J genes are TRBV7-9 and TRBJ1-1; TRBD1 is a possible D gene (5 bases). The germline CDR1 and CDR2 sequences are SEHNR and FQNEAQ (reference sequence). This CDR3 contains 14 residues. V lost 3 bases, J lost 1 base, and 9 bases lay in between. CDR3 region: CASSFVRANTEAFF. The CDR3 region has the DNA TGTGCCAGCAGCTTTGTCAGGGCGAACACTGAAGCTTTCTTT.

This chain links TRBV11-2 with TRBJ2-2; perhaps TRBD2 as D (6 bases). This CDR3 spans 15 amino acids. The ends were cut back, 8 bases at V and 0 bases at J, with 13 bases in the middle. The germline gives CDR1 SGHAT, CDR2 FQNNGV. The CDR3 region is CASGRGNANTGELFF. The CDR3 coding sequence is TGTGCCAGCGGTCGGGGGAACGCGAACACCGGGGAGCTGTTTTTT.

The rearrangement links TRBV4-1 to TRBJ1-4; D remains ambiguous. This CDR3 region has 13 residues. From germline, CDR1 is MGHRA and CDR2 YSYEKL. The V and J ends lost 4 bases and 6 bases respectively, with 9 bases between them. The CDR3 nucleotides are TGCGCCAGCAGCCTAAACCCCGATGAAAAACTGTTTTTT. Translation gives CASSLNPDEKLFF.

This rearrangement joins TRBV2 to TRBJ1-2; 7 bases line up with TRBD1. Germline lookup yields CDR1 SNHLY and CDR2 FYNNEI. This CDR3 is 13 amino acids long. V was pared by 8 bases and J by 4 bases, with 7 bases of the junction left unmatched. CDR3 amino acids: CASGNRGAYGYTF. CDR3 nucleotide sequence: TGTGCCAGCGGTAACAGGGGCGCCTATGGCTACACCTTC.

The chain employs TRBV3-1 (or the pseudogene TRBV3-2) and TRBJ1-1; no clear D. CDR3 length: 15 residues. The V gene's germline CDR1 is LGHDT and CDR2 YNNKEL (reference sequence). V was clipped by 2 bases and J by 0 bases, with 10 bases between them. CDR3 amino acids: CASSQRPSMNTEAFF. In DNA, the CDR3 is TGTGCCAGCAGCCAACGTCCTAGTATGAACACTGAAGCTTTCTTT.

The V call is TRBV19, the J call TRBJ2-7; unclear D gene. The CDR3 totals 13 residues. CDR1 LNHDA and CDR2 SQIVND come from the germline V gene (reference sequence). Trimming pared 9 bases from V and 0 bases from J, leaving 12 bases between. CDR3 sequence (DNA): TGTGCCAGCCGCGAAGTGGACTCCTACGAGCAGTACTTC. Encoded protein: CASREVDSYEQYF.

The genes are TRBV7-3 and TRBJ1-1; 8 bases agree with TRBD1. Germline V gene data show CDR1 as SGHTA and CDR2 as FQGTGA. After removal of 4 bases from V and 1 base from J, the junction contained 2 bases not matched to a gene. The CDR3 extends over 14 amino acids. The CDR3 is CASSSGGENTEAFF. Here the CDR3 DNA reads TGTGCCAGCAGCTCAGGGGGCGAGAACACTGAAGCTTTCTTT. The whole variable domain, filled in from reference TRBV7-3 and TRBJ1-1, reads GAGVSQTPSNKVTEKGKYVELRCDPISGHTALYWYRQSLGQGPEFLIYFQGTGAADDSGLPNDRFFAVRPEGSVSTLKIQRTERGDSAVYLCASSSGGENTEAFFGQGTRLTVV.

The chain employs TRBV27 and TRBJ2-7; possibly TRBD1 for D (5 bases). V gave up 5 bases and J gave up 7 bases, with 18 bases separating them. The CDR3 contains 14 residues. CDR1 is MNHEY and CDR2 is SMNVEV in the germline V gene (reference sequence). Here the CDR3 DNA reads TGTGCCAGCAGTGCCCTAGACAGTCCAAAGGAGCAGTACTTC. This sequence encodes CASSALDSPKEQYF.

The J gene is TRBJ1-3, the V gene TRBV7-2; no clear D gene. The germline gives CDR1 SGHTA, CDR2 FQGNSA. V lost 3 bases, J lost 2 bases, and 11 bases lay in between. There are 15 residues in the CDR3. The CDR3 spells CASSFQRLAGNTIYF. CDR3 sequence (DNA): TGTGCCAGCAGCTTCCAGAGGTTAGCTGGAAACACCATATATTTT.

The chain carries TRBV5-1 and TRBJ2-7, with TRBD2 identical over 13 bases. The CDR3 is 18 amino acids. CDR1 and CDR2 from the germline V gene are SGHRS and YFSETQ. V gave up 2 bases and J gave up 0 bases; unmatched junction bases: 8. The CDR3 protein is CASSLRLAGGGSSYEQYF. CDR3 bases: TGCGCCAGCAGCTTACGACTAGCGGGGGGCGGGAGCTCCTACGAGCAGTACTTC.

The chain has TRBV5-1 and TRBJ1-2; perhaps TRBD1 as D (6 bases). Between the trimmed V and J ends, which lost 2 bases and 0 bases, there was a span of 11 bases. CDR3 length equals 15 residues. CDR1 is SGHRS and CDR2 is YFSETQ in the germline V gene. The CDR3 DNA reads TGCGCCAGCAGCTTTCGACAGGCAGCTAACTATGGCTACACCTTC. Translating it yields CASSFRQAANYGYTF.

Details on this clone: The sample carries other DNA sequences with the same CDR3. This chain joins TRBV20-1 and TRBJ1-1; D remains unclear. Germline V gives CDR1 DFQATT, CDR2 SNEGSKA (reference sequence). Trimming stripped 2 bases from V and 4 bases from J, with 5 bases between. CDR3 length: 11 residues. The DNA of the CDR3 is TGCAGTGCTAGACAGGTCACTGAAGCTTTCTTT. It yields the protein CSARQVTEAFF.

The V and J genes are TRBV4-1 and TRBJ2-7, with D perhaps assigned TRBD1 or TRBD2 (5 bases each). V lost 4 bases to trimming and J lost 6 bases, with 10 bases between them. The length of the CDR3 is 12 residues. Germline V gene lookup returns CDR1 MGHRA and CDR2 YSYEKL. CDR3 region: CASSRGEGEQYF. The CDR3 nucleotides are TGCGCCAGCAGCCGAGGGGAAGGCGAGCAGTACTTC.

This chain uses TRBV2 with TRBJ2-6; a weak D match, TRBD2 (5 bases). The CDR3 is made up of 17 amino acids. Looked up from germline, CDR1 is SNHLY and CDR2 is FYNNEI. Trimming shortened V by 11 bases and J by 0 bases, and 20 bases separated the two germline ends. CDR3 in DNA: TGTGCCCTACGGGGTCAGTTTTCACTCTCTGGGGCCAACGTCCTGACTTTC. Protein sequence: CALRGQFSLSGANVLTF. Based on the CDR3 plus reference TRBV2 and TRBJ2-6, the full variable domain is EPEVTQTPSHQVTQMGQEVILRCVPISNHLYFYWYRQILGQKVEFLVSFYNNEISEKSEIFDDQFSVERPDGSNFTLKIRSTKLEDSAMYFCALRGQFSLSGANVLTFGAGSRLTVL.

The CDR3 DNA reads as TGCGCCAGCAGCCAAGATCGGGTCCTGAGATATGGCTACACCTTC. Translated, it gives CASSQDRVLRYGYTF. The J gene is TRBJ1-2, the V gene TRBV4-1; D is undetermined. CDR1 and CDR2 from the germline V gene are MGHRA and YSYEKL. The CDR3 runs to 15 residues. Trimming cost V 0 bases and J 5 bases, with 13 bases left between them.

This clone was detected only once. The CDR3 region has the DNA TGTGCCATCAGTGTAAACGGGTTGAGGGAAACCCAGTACTTC. Translation: CAISVNGLRETQYF. The genes are TRBV10-3 and TRBJ2-5; D may be TRBD2 (5 bases). CDR1 and CDR2 (germline): ENHRY, SYGVKD. This CDR3 has 14 amino acids. V gave up 4 bases and J gave up 8 bases, with 17 bases separating them.

This chain connects TRBV5-1 to TRBJ2-7; tentatively, D is TRBD1 or TRBD2 (5 bases each). This CDR3 region has 14 residues. The germline V gene encodes CDR1 SGHRS and CDR2 YFSETQ. With 4 bases removed from V and 7 bases from J, the gap between germline ends came to 18 bases. The CDR3 DNA is TGCGCCAGCAGCCCGGATCGGGGCGCTTGGGAGCAGTACTTC. As protein: CASSPDRGAWEQYF.

The CDR3 loop reads CASTPRGGGGYGYTF. The CDR3 bases are TGTGCCAGCACCCCCCGGGGAGGGGGGGGCTATGGCTACACCTTC. The chain has TRBV6-6 and TRBJ1-2, with D possibly TRBD1 on 6 matching bases. CDR1 MNHNY and CDR2 SVGAGI come from the germline V gene (reference sequence). The CDR3 contains 15 residues. The V end was cut by 7 bases, the J end by 4 bases, with 19 bases between.

This chain connects TRBV18 to TRBJ1-1, with D possibly being TRBD1 (5 bases). The V and J ends lost 4 bases and 2 bases respectively, with 11 bases between them. The CDR3 is 14 residues long. Germline assignment: CDR1 KGHSH and CDR2 LQKENI. The CDR3 bases are TGTGCCAGCTCACTAAAGGGACCCAACACTGAAGCTTTCTTT. This gives the protein CASSLKGPNTEAFF.